Listed below are T cell receptor beta chains from one sample, sequenced in a study of T cell responses to AZD1222 COVID-19 vaccine. The data were produced by immunoSEQ multiplex PCR, yet TCRdb's version contains in-frame clones alone and is incomplete. The sample consists of approximately 130,000 clones, 93% of them appearing once. This material consisted of peripheral blood, taken on day 0 of AZD1222 vaccination. The source of these receptors is an adult in good health. Both conserved end residues are part of each CDR3. The D gene is left open where the match is weak. Where a row states a size, it is once, few, many or the class of an expanded clone; other rows omit it.

CDR3 length	clone size	J gene	V gene	D gene	CDR3 DNA	CDR3 protein
15	.	TRBJ1-6	TRBV14	.	TGTGCCAGCAGCCAAGAACAGGCGGCTAATTCACCCCTCCACTTT	CASSQEQAANSPLHF
14	.	TRBJ1-1	TRBV5-5	.	TGTGCCAGCACCCCGGGGGGCCCCGCGACTGAAGCTTTCTTT	CASTPGGPATEAFF
16	.	TRBJ1-1	TRBV6-6	TRBD1	TGTGCCAGCAGTTACTATTCCGGGACAGGGGCTACTGAAGCTTTCTTT	CASSYYSGTGATEAFF
16	.	TRBJ1-1	TRBV5-1	.	TGCGCCAGCCGGCTTTGGGGAGGGAACGGGAACACTGAAGCTTTCTTT	CASRLWGGNGNTEAFF
14	.	TRBJ1-5	TRBV2	.	TGTGCCAGCAGCGAGGACACCCGCAATCAGCCCCAGCATTTT	CASSEDTRNQPQHF
14	.	TRBJ2-7	TRBV5-5	TRBD1	TGTGCCAGCAGCGTCATCGGGACAGGGGTCGAGCAGTACTTC	CASSVIGTGVEQYF
14	.	TRBJ2-5	TRBV6-5	TRBD1	TGTGCCAGCAGTTACTCGACAGGGGTTGAGACCCAGTACTTC	CASSYSTGVETQYF
13	.	TRBJ2-1	TRBV6-5	.	TGTGCCAGCAGTTACTCTTTCAGGCGTGAGCAGTTCTTC	CASSYSFRREQFF
14	.	TRBJ1-4	TRBV3-1/TRBV3-2	TRBD1	TGTGCCAGCAGCCGGACAGGGGGCGAAGAAAAACTGTTTTTT	CASSRTGGEEKLFF
15	.	TRBJ1-2	TRBV28	.	TGTGCCAGCAGAAGTCGGGCCCTTACGTTGGGGGGCTACACCTTC	CASRSRALTLGGYTF
13	.	TRBJ1-2	TRBV5-4	.	TGTGCCAGCAGCTTGGACAGGCTCTATGGCTACACCTTC	CASSLDRLYGYTF
14	.	TRBJ2-3	TRBV5-8	.	TGTGCCAGCAGCCCCCCCGCGGTGGGAGATACGCAGTATTTT	CASSPPAVGDTQYF
15	.	TRBJ2-1	TRBV9	.	TGTGCCAGCAGCGGGGCGGGGTTGAGGGACAATGAGCAGTTCTTC	CASSGAGLRDNEQFF
17	.	TRBJ2-3	TRBV7-8	TRBD2	TGTGCCAGCAGCCTGGCCGGGACTAGCAGTCGTACAGATACGCAGTATTTT	CASSLAGTSSRTDTQYF
14	.	TRBJ2-7	TRBV5-4	.	TGTGCCAGCAGCTTGGATTCCGGGGCCTACGAGCAGTACTTC	CASSLDSGAYEQYF
15	.	TRBJ1-3	TRBV4-1	TRBD1	TGCGCCAGCAGCCAACCCAGGGGGCGGGTAAACACCATATATTTT	CASSQPRGRVNTIYF
16	.	TRBJ1-6	TRBV4-1	TRBD1	TGCGCCAGCAGCCCCGGGACAGCTTCCTATAATTCACCCCTCCACTTT	CASSPGTASYNSPLHF
14	.	TRBJ1-3	TRBV9	.	TGTGCCAGCAGCGTATGGTACACTGGAAACACCATATATTTT	CASSVWYTGNTIYF
13	.	TRBJ2-4	TRBV2	.	TGTGCCGCCTCGGGACGGAACAAAAACATTCAGTACTTC	CAASGRNKNIQYF
16	.	TRBJ2-3	TRBV9	.	TGTGCCAGCAGCGCCCCTCCCCTGTCCCCCGCGGATACGCAGTATTTT	CASSAPPLSPADTQYF
10	.	TRBJ1-4	TRBV28	.	TGTGCCAGCGGAAATGAAAAACTGTTTTTT	CASGNEKLFF
14	.	TRBJ2-2	TRBV3-1/TRBV3-2	.	TGTGCCAGCAGACAAAGCGGGAACACCGGGGAGCTGTTTTTT	CASRQSGNTGELFF
17	few	TRBJ1-3	TRBV18	.	TGTGCCAGCTCACCACTTAGTTCACAGAACTCTGGAAACACCATATATTTT	CASSPLSSQNSGNTIYF
13	.	TRBJ1-2	TRBV6-5	.	TGTGCCAGCAGTTATTCAATGAACTATGGCTACACCTTC	CASSYSMNYGYTF
14	.	TRBJ2-5	TRBV27	.	TGTGCCAGCAGACATGGACAGTTAGAAGAGACCCAGTACTTC	CASRHGQLEETQYF
15	.	TRBJ2-1	TRBV6-5	TRBD2	TGTGCCAGCAGGAAGGTGCTAGCGGGCTCGGAGGAGCAGTTCTTC	CASRKVLAGSEEQFF
13	.	TRBJ2-6	TRBV6-5	.	TGTGCCAGCATCGTATCGGGGGCCAACGTCCTGACTTTC	CASIVSGANVLTF
14	few	TRBJ1-4	TRBV28	TRBD1	TGTGCCAGCAGTTTGGGGACAGGGGATGAAAAACTGTTTTTT	CASSLGTGDEKLFF
15	.	TRBJ2-3	TRBV29-1	TRBD2	TGCAGCGTCTCCCTCCCTAGCGGGGGGTCAGATACGCAGTATTTT	CSVSLPSGGSDTQYF
13	.	TRBJ1-4	TRBV28	.	TGTGCCAGCGGGACTAGACCCAATGAAAAACTGTTTTTT	CASGTRPNEKLFF
14	.	TRBJ1-5	TRBV6-2/TRBV6-3	.	TGTGCCAGCAGCTATGGAGGGGCCAATCAGCCCCAGCATTTT	CASSYGGANQPQHF
14	.	TRBJ1-3	TRBV9	TRBD1	TGTGCCAGCAGCGAAGGGACAGCTGGAAACACCATATATTTT	CASSEGTAGNTIYF
15	.	TRBJ2-2	TRBV11-3	.	TGTGCCAGCAGTGGGGGCAGGGGTGACACCGGGGAGCTGTTTTTT	CASSGGRGDTGELFF
13	.	TRBJ1-5	TRBV7-6	.	TGTGCCAGCAGCTATGGTAGCAATCAGCCCCAGCATTTT	CASSYGSNQPQHF
16	.	TRBJ2-7	TRBV5-1	TRBD1	TGCGCCAGCAGTCATACCGGGACAGGGAGCTCCTACGAGCAGTACTTC	CASSHTGTGSSYEQYF
14	.	TRBJ1-3	TRBV29-1	.	TGCAGCGTCTTACAGGACATCTCTGGAAACACCATATATTTT	CSVLQDISGNTIYF